This T cell receptor (beta chain) is from a study of blood T cell repertoires in COVID-19 (TCRdb year 2020). About the investigation overall: Collaborator samples came from the United States, Italy and Spain and covered acute and convalescent phases of COVID-19. The prospective study material was composed of cDNA or gDNA derived from T cells, B-cell-depleted T cells, or PBMCs. Deeply sampled blood TCRbeta repertoires from subjects exposed to, actively infected with, or recovered from COVID-19 were included in the dataset. The repertoires were made available in a free public database intended to serve as a resource for research on the immune response to SARS-CoV-2. The samples were drawn from two sources: the first 160 participants of the ongoing ImmuneRACE study, and 1,254 subjects contributed by 6 global collaborators. A de-identified subject ID, COVID-19 status, age in years and sex were almost always included in the sample metadata. Where HLA class I and class II types were available, the types were taken from metadata supplied by the sample provider, not from assay-based typing.

TCRbeta CDR3 regions were amplified from genomic DNA using the immunoSEQ Assay, a bias-controlled multiplex PCR. The original methods were these. The number of nucleated cells in each sample was estimated by amplification of reference gene primers within the assay. To quantify the absolute abundance of each unique TCRbeta CDR3 rearrangement, sequence reads were collapsed and filtered. For each sample, productive Simpson clonality was calculated by taking the square root of Simpson's diversity index across productive rearrangements. The clones in this table, taken by TCRdb from immuneACCESS, are in-frame only. Not every clone is retained; where verified, under half of the shortfall comes from an unresolved V gene, and the cause of the rest is unknown. Clone size and the V and J calls come from that table; the DNA yielded D and trimming. The sample table lists over 150,000 clones, under 85% of them with a count of one. The ten largest clones represent around 0.63% of the sample.

Concerning this clone itself: Its antigen remains undetermined. The sample holds no much larger clone one base away, and base qualities are not on file. Different DNA sequences within this sample yield the same CDR3.

On the study overall, not on this receptor specifically: How much clinical and demographic metadata was included differed by source and by participant, and the metadata was provided uncurated.

The CDR3 has 12 amino acids, counting the end cysteine and phenylalanine. Only the CDR3 portion is preserved as DNA: 36 bases, with reading frame beginning at the first base. Clipping removes 5 bases from V and 4 bases from J, with 1 as the unmatched junction base count. The germline V gene supplies CDR1 SGHTA and CDR2 FQGNSA. One collaborating source in Seattle enrolled patients while the patients were actively infected and followed the patients over time throughout the course of disease. Each collaborating institution followed its own protocols to collect whole blood in K2EDTA tubes. Collaborator samples were shipped for TCRbeta analysis as frozen whole blood, isolated PBMCs, or DNA extracted from either sample type.

The clonotype comes from a man aged 55 to 70 with COVID-19, enrolled during active disease. The specimen was peripheral blood. The chain is made from TRBV7-2 and TRBJ2-7; 8 bases in the middle match TRBD1. CDR3 reads: CASSGQGYEQYF. The nucleotide sequence is TGTGCCAGCAGCGGACAGGGTTACGAGCAGTACTTC.